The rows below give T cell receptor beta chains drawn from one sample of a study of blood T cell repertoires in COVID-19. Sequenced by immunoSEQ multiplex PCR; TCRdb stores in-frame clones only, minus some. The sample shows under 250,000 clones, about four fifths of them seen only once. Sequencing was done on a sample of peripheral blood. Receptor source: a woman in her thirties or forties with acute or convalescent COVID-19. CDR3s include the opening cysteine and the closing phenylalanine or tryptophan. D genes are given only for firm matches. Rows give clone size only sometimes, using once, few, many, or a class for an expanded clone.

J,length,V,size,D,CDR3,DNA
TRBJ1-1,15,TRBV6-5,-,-,CASRTIRGEYTEAFF,TGTGCCAGCAGGACTATCAGGGGTGAGTACACTGAAGCTTTCTTT
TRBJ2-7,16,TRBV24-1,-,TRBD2,CATSDSVKRGADEQYF,TGTGCCACCAGTGATTCGGTTAAGCGGGGGGCGGACGAGCAGTACTTC
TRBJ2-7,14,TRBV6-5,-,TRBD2,CASSRVGGDYEQYF,TGTGCCAGCAGTCGCGTGGGAGGGGACTACGAGCAGTACTTC
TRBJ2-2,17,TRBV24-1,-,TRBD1,CATSYPGQDLNTGELFF,TGTGCCACCAGCTACCCGGGACAGGACCTTAACACCGGGGAGCTGTTTTTT
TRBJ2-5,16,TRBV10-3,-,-,CAISERAGAPQETQYF,TGTGCCATCAGTGAAAGGGCAGGGGCCCCCCAAGAGACCCAGTACTTC
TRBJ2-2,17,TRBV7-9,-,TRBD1,CASSTIPTGANTRELFF,TGTGCCAGCAGCACCATTCCAACAGGGGCGAACACCAGGGAGCTGTTTTTT
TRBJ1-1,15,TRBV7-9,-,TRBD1,CASSSRTGWETEAFF,TGTGCCAGCAGCTCCCGGACAGGTTGGGAGACTGAAGCTTTCTTT
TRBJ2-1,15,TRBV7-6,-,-,CASSPGSGSYNEQFF,TGTGCCAGCAGCCCCGGATCAGGGTCCTACAATGAGCAGTTCTTC
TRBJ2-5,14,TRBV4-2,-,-,CASSQAEAGETQYF,TGTGCCAGCAGCCAAGCCGAGGCAGGGGAGACCCAGTACTTC
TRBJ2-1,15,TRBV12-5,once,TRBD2,CASGPTSGRQNEQFF,TGTGCTAGTGGGCCGACTAGCGGGAGGCAAAATGAGCAGTTCTTC
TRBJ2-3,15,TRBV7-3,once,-,CASSLNGEMTDTQYF,TGTGCCAGCAGCTTGAACGGGGAAATGACAGATACGCAGTATTTT